This T cell receptor (beta chain) was captured in a study of T cell changes during pregnancy in multiple sclerosis. In germline, CDR1 is LNHNV, CDR2 YYDKDF (reference sequence). Trimming took off 4 bases at V and 6 bases at J, with 9 bases between the two ends. The length of the CDR3 is 12 residues. The data were produced by immunoSEQ multiplex PCR, yet TCRdb's version contains in-frame clones alone and is incomplete. The sample yields 84,000 or so clones, 94% seen once. The TCR comes from a female donor with multiple sclerosis, enrolled in a pregnancy study. The V gene is TRBV15, the J gene TRBJ1-1, with TRBD1 as a possible D gene (6 bases). Source: peripheral blood, taken in the third trimester of pregnancy. CDR3 protein: CATSNRDPEAFF. As DNA, the CDR3 is TGTGCCACCAGCAACAGGGACCCTGAAGCTTTCTTT.